Following are 20 T cell receptor beta chains from one sample sequenced in a study of T cells in tumors after PD-1 blockade. Using immunoSEQ multiplex PCR, the repertoire was profiled, and TCRdb retains in-frame clones only, with some absent. The data contain some 18,000 clones, 81% of them singletons. Here the sequenced sample was PBMCs, taken after anti-PD-1 therapy. Receptors originate from a human donor with advanced basal cell or squamous cell carcinoma (not recorded which).

The chain recombines TRBV4-2 with TRBJ2-1; 10 positions match TRBD2. The length of the CDR3 is 16 residues. The junction had 2 bases not matched to a gene; V was cut back by 1 base and J by 2 bases. CDR1 is LGHNA and CDR2 is YNFKEQ in the germline V gene. CDR3 in amino acids: CASSQGAGGTYNEQFF. Written as DNA, the CDR3 is TGTGCCAGCAGCCAAGGAGCGGGAGGGACCTACAATGAGCAGTTCTTC.

This clone was recorded once. The rearrangement joins TRBV19 to TRBJ2-3; TRBD2 agrees at 8 bases. The V gene's germline CDR1 is LNHDA and CDR2 SQIVND (reference sequence). The length of the CDR3 is 14 residues. Losses at the gene ends were 5 bases for V and 5 bases for J; bases not matched to a gene: 6. The CDR3 region is CASSGLAGRDTQYF. In DNA, the CDR3 is TGTGCCAGTAGTGGGCTAGCGGGTAGAGATACGCAGTATTTT.

The chain joins TRBV7-3 to TRBJ2-1; 8 bases map to TRBD1. The germline V gene has CDR1 SGHTA and CDR2 FQGTGA. Losses at the gene ends were 2 bases for V and 8 bases for J; bases not matched to a gene: 8. The CDR3 runs 15 residues. Here the CDR3 reads CASSLAQGVYHEQFF. CDR3 DNA: TGTGCCAGCAGCTTAGCACAGGGGGTTTACCATGAGCAGTTCTTC.

This clone turned up a few times. The chain combines TRBV2 with TRBJ2-7, with 10 bases fitting TRBD1. CDR1 SNHLY and CDR2 FYNNEI come from the germline V gene. The junction had 18 bases not matched to a gene; V was cut back by 8 bases and J by 5 bases. This CDR3 has 17 residues. CDR3 coding DNA: TGTGCCAGCGCTAGGGACCTGTGGGGACAGGGGTTTCACGAGCAGTACTTC. This encodes CASARDLWGQGFHEQYF.

The chain links TRBV7-2 to TRBJ2-4, with 8 positions matching TRBD1. The V gene's germline CDR1 is SGHTA and CDR2 FQGNSA. The CDR3 length is 15 residues. V lost 1 base to trimming and J lost 7 bases; unmatched junction nucleotides: 6. CDR3 DNA: TGTGCCAGCAGCTTAGGGTCAGGGACAGGTAACATTCAGTACTTC. Its translation: CASSLGSGTGNIQYF.

The V gene is TRBV24-1, the J gene TRBJ2-1; possibly TRBD1 for D (6 bases). V lost 3 bases and J lost 4, with 12 bases in between. The germline CDR1 and CDR2 sequences are KGHDR and SFDVKD. This CDR3 is built from 15 residues. The CDR3 DNA reads TGTGCCACCAGTGATAGGGACATGAGTTACAATGAGCAGTTCTTC. Encoded protein: CATSDRDMSYNEQFF.

The chain carries TRBV11-3 and TRBJ1-2, with D uncertain. The CDR3 loop spans 13 amino acids. Trimming shortened V by 3 bases and J by 10 bases, and 15 bases separated the two germline ends. Germline V lookup: CDR1 SGHNT, CDR2 YENEEA. The chain's CDR3 is CASSLNDFFFYTF. CDR3 sequence (DNA): TGTGCCAGCAGCTTGAATGACTTTTTCTTCTACACCTTC. The full variable domain, in which reference TRBV11-3 and TRBJ1-2 provide the parts outside the CDR3, is EAGVVQSPRYKIIEKKQPVAFWCNPISGHNTLYWYLQNLGQGPELLIRYENEEAVDDSQLPKDRFSAERLKGVDSTLKIQPAELGDSAVYLCASSLNDFFFYTFGSGTRLTVV.

The chain joins TRBV9 to TRBJ1-5, with TRBD1 matching over 7 bases. Germline V gene lookup returns CDR1 SGDLS and CDR2 YYNGEE. This CDR3 is built from 14 residues. J lost 4 bases, V lost 4 bases, and 5 bases had no gene match. The CDR3 DNA sequence: TGTGCCAGCAGCAGTGGGACAGTTAATCAGCCCCAGCATTTT. Encoded protein: CASSSGTVNQPQHF.

The genes are TRBV3-1 (or the pseudogene TRBV3-2) and TRBJ1-6; 7 bases align to TRBD1. V shed 3 bases and J 9 bases; nucleotides not matched to a gene: 8. Germline V gene lookup returns CDR1 LGHDT and CDR2 YNNKEL (reference sequence). This CDR3 spans 15 amino acids. The CDR3 reads CASSQPRGSSSPLHF. Here the CDR3 DNA reads TGTGCCAGCAGCCAGCCCAGGGGGAGTAGTTCACCCCTCCACTTT.

This chain uses TRBV3-1 (or the pseudogene TRBV3-2) with TRBJ2-5; D not certain. Germline CDR1 LGHDT, CDR2 YNNKEL (reference sequence). This CDR3 is built from 11 residues. Trimming removed 1 base at V and 7 bases at J, with 4 bases between. CDR3 sequence (DNA): TGTGCCAGCAGCCAAGCGGGGACCCAGTACTTC. Encoded protein: CASSQAGTQYF.

The rearrangement joins TRBV24-1 to TRBJ1-5; D perhaps matches TRBD1 (6 bases). Germline V gives CDR1 KGHDR, CDR2 SFDVKD. V was cut by 9 bases and J by 9 bases, with 17 bases left in between. The CDR3 runs 13 residues. In nucleotides, the CDR3 is TGTGCCACCGGACTCAGGGGACTTCGGCCCCAGCATTTT. Translation gives CATGLRGLRPQHF.

The CDR3 DNA is TGTGCCAGCTCACCTTATGGGCAGGGGGGCGATGAGCAGTTCTTC. This translates into CASSPYGQGGDEQFF. The chain has TRBV18 and TRBJ2-1, with D tentatively TRBD1 (7 bases). Germline V gene data show CDR1 as KGHSH and CDR2 as LQKENI. The V end lost 3 bases, the J end lost 8 bases, and 17 bases lay between the germline ends. The CDR3 runs to 15 residues.

The chain has TRBV25-1 and TRBJ1-1; D is unclear. The CDR3 runs 13 residues. V lost 9 bases and J lost 1, with 12 bases in between. Germline lookup yields CDR1 MGHDK and CDR2 SYGVNS. CDR3 sequence: CASTWGENTEAFF. CDR3 coding DNA: TGTGCCAGTACATGGGGTGAGAACACTGAAGCTTTCTTT.

The chain combines TRBV5-1 with TRBJ1-1; D unclear. The CDR3 covers 14 residues. In germline, CDR1 is SGHRS, CDR2 YFSETQ. Trimming pared 0 bases from V and 0 bases from J, leaving 6 bases between. The CDR3 is CASSLDSMNTEAFF. DNA of the CDR3: TGCGCCAGCAGCTTGGACAGTATGAACACTGAAGCTTTCTTT.

The chain combines TRBV28 with TRBJ2-7, with 8 positions matching TRBD1. Germline CDR1 and CDR2: MDHEN and SYDVKM. This CDR3 comprises 15 residues. V shed 7 bases, J shed 6 bases, and the junction held 14 bases outside the gene matches. CDR3 DNA: TGTGCCAGCATTAACCTCAGGGGGCCTCCGGGCGAGCAGTACTTC. Residues: CASINLRGPPGEQYF.

CDR3 DNA sequence: TGTGCCAGCAGTTTAAGTCAATCTGGAAACACCATATATTTT. Amino acids: CASSLSQSGNTIYF. The gene calls are TRBV28 and TRBJ1-3; no reliable D call. Trimming took 2 bases from V and 1 from J, leaving 6 bases between them. The CDR3 consists of 14 residues. Germline values: CDR1 MDHEN, CDR2 SYDVKM.

The V call is TRBV5-1, the J call TRBJ2-2; TRBD1 matches at 9 bases. Per germline, CDR1 SGHRS and CDR2 YFSETQ. V lost 3 bases and J lost 6; bases outside the gene matches: 12. This CDR3 contains 17 residues. The CDR3 nucleotides read TGCGCCAGCAGCTCCCCTCCGGGACAGGGTTGGGCCGGGGAGCTGTTTTTT. This sequence encodes CASSSPPGQGWAGELFF.

This rearrangement joins TRBV28 to TRBJ2-3, with 7 nucleotides matching TRBD2. V was pared by 5 bases and J by 14 bases, with 10 bases of the junction left unmatched. The length of the CDR3 is 12 residues. Germline values: CDR1 MDHEN, CDR2 SYDVKM. The CDR3 loop reads CASSNIAGWAYF. The CDR3 DNA is TGTGCCAGCAGTAACATAGCGGGTTGGGCGTATTTT.

The chain uses TRBV9 and TRBJ2-2; no definite D call. Deletions cut 4 bases from V and 2 bases from J, with 12 bases between. The CDR3 totals 15 residues. Germline V CDR1 and CDR2: SGDLS, YYNGEE. CDR3 nucleotide sequence: TGTGCCAGCAGCCCTCTTTTATTAAACACCGGGGAGCTGTTTTTT. Translated: CASSPLLLNTGELFF.

The chain links TRBV4-1 to TRBJ2-3, with a tentative D call TRBD2 (6 bases). Germline V gene data show CDR1 as MGHRA and CDR2 as YSYEKL. The ends were cut back, 0 bases at V and 3 bases at J, with 13 bases in the middle. CDR3 length equals 16 residues. Here the CDR3 reads CASSQEDGRGTDTQYF. The DNA of the CDR3 is TGCGCCAGCAGCCAAGAGGACGGGAGAGGTACAGATACGCAGTATTTT.